The source of this TCR beta chain is a study of blood T cell repertoires in COVID-19. About the study: The origin of the acute and convalescent COVID-19 samples was the United States, Italy and Spain. T cells, B-cell-depleted T cells, or PBMCs provided the cDNA or gDNA that served as material.

Original data processing: Nucleated cell counts were estimated from reference gene primer amplification. Method: immunoSEQ multiplex PCR; TCRdb's copy keeps in-frame clones and lacks some. V, J and clone size derive from that table, while D and trimming were established from the DNA sequence. The sample carries about 220,000 clones, 86% recorded once. The CDR3 loop spans 14 amino acids. Germline V gene lookup returns CDR1 MNHEY and CDR2 SVGAGI. The ends lost 6 bases at V and 7 bases at J; junction bases unmatched: 5. Participant-reported clinical history was the basis for cohort assignment. The TCR sequence derives from a middle-aged woman with acute COVID-19. The genes are TRBV6-5 and TRBJ1-6, with 8 bases that match TRBD1. The sample taken for sequencing was PBMCs or T cells enriched from blood (not recorded which). This CDR3 reads CASRGTGVNSPLHF. CDR3 DNA: TGTGCCAGCAGAGGGACAGGAGTAAATTCACCCCTCCACTTT.